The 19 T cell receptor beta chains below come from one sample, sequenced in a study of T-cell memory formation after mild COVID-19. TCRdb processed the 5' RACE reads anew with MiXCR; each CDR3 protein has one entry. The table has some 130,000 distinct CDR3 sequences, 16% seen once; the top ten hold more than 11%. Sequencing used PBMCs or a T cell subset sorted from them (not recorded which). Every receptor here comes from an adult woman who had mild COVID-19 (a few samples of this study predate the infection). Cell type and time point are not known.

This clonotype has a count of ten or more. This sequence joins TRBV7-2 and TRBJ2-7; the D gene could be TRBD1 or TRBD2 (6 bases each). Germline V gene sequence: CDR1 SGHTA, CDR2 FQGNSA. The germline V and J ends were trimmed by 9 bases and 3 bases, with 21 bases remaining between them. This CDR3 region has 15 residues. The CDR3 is CARPPGAFRDYEQYF. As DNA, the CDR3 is TGTGCCAGGCCACCGGGGGCCTTCCGAGACTACGAGCAGTACTTC.

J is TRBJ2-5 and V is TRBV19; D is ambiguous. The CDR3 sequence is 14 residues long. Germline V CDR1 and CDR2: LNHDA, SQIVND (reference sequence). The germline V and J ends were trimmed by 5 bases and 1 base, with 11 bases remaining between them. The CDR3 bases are TGTGCCAGTAGTGGTCTCATGGCCCAAGAGACCCAGTACTTC. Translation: CASSGLMAQETQYF.

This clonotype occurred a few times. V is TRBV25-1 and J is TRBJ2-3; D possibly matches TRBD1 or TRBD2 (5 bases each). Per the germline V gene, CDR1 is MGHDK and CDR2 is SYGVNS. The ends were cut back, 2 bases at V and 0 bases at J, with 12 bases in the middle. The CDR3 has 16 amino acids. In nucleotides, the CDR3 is TGTGCCAGCAGTGAACTCCGGGACGGAAGCACAGATACGCAGTATTTT. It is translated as CASSELRDGSTDTQYF. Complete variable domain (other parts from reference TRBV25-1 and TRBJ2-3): EADIYQTPRYLVIGTGKKITLECSQTMGHDKMYWYQQDPGMELHLIHYSYGVNSTEKGDLSSESTVSRIRTEHFPLTLESARPSHTSQYLCASSELRDGSTDTQYFGPGTRLTVL.

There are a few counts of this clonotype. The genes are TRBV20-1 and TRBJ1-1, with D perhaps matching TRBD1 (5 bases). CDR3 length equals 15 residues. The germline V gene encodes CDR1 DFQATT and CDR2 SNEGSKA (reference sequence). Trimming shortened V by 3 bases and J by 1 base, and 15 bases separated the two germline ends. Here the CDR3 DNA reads TGCAGTGCTAGGGGCAGGGTCCAGTCGAACACTGAAGCTTTCTTT. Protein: CSARGRVQSNTEAFF.

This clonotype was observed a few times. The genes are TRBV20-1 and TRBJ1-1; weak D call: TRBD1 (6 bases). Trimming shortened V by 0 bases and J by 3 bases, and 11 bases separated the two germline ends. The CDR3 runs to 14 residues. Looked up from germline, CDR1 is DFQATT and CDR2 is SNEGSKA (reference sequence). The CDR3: CSARDGGRDTEAFF. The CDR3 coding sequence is TGCAGTGCTAGAGATGGGGGCCGCGACACTGAAGCTTTCTTT.

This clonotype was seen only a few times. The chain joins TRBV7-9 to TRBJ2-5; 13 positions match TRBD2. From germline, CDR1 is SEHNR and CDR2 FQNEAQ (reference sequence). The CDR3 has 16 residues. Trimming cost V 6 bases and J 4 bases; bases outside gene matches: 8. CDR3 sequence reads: CASSGTSGAKTETQYF. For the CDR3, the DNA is TGTGCCAGCAGTGGGACTAGCGGGGCCAAAACAGAGACCCAGTACTTC. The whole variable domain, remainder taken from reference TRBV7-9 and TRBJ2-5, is DTGVSQNPRHKITKRGQNVTFRCDPISEHNRLYWYRQTLGQGPEFLTYFQNEAQLEKSRLLSDRFSAERPKGSFSTLEIQRTEQGDSAMYLCASSGTSGAKTETQYFGPGTRLLVL.

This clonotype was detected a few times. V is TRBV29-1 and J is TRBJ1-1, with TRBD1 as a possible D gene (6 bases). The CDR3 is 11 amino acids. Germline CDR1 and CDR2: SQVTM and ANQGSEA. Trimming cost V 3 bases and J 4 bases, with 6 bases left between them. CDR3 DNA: TGCAGCGTTGACAGGGGCACTGAAGCTTTCTTT. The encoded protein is CSVDRGTEAFF. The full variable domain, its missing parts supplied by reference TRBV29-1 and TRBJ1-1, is SAVISQKPSRDICQRGTSLTIQCQVDSQVTMMFWYRQQPGQSLTLIATANQGSEATYESGFVIDKFPISRPNLTFSTLTVSNMSPEDSSIYLCSVDRGTEAFFGQGTRLTVV.

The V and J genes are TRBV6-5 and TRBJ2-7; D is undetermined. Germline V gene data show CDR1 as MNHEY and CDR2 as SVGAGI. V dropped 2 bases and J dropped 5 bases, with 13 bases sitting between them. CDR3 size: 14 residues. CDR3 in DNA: TGTGCCAGCAGTTACAGCAGAGTTCTCAACGAGCAGTACTTC. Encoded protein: CASSYSRVLNEQYF.

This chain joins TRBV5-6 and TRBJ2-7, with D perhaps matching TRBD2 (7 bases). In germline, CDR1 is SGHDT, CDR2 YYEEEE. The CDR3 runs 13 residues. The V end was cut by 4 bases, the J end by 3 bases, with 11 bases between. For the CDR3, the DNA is TGTGCCAGCAGCCTTAGGGGGGGCTACGAGCAGTACTTC. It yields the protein CASSLRGGYEQYF.

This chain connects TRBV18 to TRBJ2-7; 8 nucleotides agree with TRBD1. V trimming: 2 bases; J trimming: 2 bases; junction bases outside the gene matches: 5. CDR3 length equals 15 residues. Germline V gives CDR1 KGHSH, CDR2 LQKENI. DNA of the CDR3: TGTGCCAGCTCACCAGGCGGGACAGGTACCTACGAGCAGTACTTC. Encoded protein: CASSPGGTGTYEQYF.

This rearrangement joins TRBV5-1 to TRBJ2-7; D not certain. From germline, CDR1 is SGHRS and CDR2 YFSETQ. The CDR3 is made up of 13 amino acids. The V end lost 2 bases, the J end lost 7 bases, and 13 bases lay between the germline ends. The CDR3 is CASSFLIQAEQYF. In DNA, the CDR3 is TGCGCCAGCAGCTTCCTAATACAAGCAGAGCAGTACTTC.

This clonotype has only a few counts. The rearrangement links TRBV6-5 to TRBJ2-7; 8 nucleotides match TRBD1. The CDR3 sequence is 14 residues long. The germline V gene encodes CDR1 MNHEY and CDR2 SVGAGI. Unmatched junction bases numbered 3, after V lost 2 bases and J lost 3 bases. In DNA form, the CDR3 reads TGTGCCAGCAGTTACGGGGGACAGGTCTACGAGCAGTACTTC. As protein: CASSYGGQVYEQYF.

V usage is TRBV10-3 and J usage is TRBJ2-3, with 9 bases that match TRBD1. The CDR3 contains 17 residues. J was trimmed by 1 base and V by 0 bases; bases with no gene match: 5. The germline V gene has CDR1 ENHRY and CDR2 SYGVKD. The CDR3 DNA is TGTGCCATCAGTGAGTCTGGGACAGGGATACGCACAGATACGCAGTATTTT. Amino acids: CAISESGTGIRTDTQYF.

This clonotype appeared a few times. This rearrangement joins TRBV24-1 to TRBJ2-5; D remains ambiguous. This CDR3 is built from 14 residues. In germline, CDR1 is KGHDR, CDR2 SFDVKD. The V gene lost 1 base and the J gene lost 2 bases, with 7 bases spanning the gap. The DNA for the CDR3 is TGTGCCACCAGTGATTTTGCAGGACAAGAGACCCAGTACTTC. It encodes CATSDFAGQETQYF.

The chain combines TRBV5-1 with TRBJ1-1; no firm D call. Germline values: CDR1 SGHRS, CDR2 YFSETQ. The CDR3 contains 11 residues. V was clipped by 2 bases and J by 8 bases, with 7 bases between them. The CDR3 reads CASSFGLEAFF. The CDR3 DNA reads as TGCGCCAGCAGCTTTGGCCTCGAAGCTTTCTTT.

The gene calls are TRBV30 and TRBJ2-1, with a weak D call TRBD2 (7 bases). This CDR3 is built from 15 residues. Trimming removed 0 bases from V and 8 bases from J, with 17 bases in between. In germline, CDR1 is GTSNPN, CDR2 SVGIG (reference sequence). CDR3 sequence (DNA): TGTGCCTGGAGTGTGGTCTGGGGGGGCCGGTATGAGCAGTTCTTC. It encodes CAWSVVWGGRYEQFF.

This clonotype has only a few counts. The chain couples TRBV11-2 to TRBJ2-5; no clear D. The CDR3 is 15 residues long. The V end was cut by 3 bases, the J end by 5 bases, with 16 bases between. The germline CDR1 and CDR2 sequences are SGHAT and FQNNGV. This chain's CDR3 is CASSFPWELAETQYF. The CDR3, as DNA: TGTGCCAGCAGCTTCCCATGGGAACTCGCGGAGACCCAGTACTTC.

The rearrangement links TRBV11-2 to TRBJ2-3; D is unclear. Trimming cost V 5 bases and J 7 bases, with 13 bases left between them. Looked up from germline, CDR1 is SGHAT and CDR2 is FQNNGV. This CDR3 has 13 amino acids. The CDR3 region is CASSSDWINTQYF. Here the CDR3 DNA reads TGTGCCAGCAGCAGTGATTGGATAAATACGCAGTATTTT.

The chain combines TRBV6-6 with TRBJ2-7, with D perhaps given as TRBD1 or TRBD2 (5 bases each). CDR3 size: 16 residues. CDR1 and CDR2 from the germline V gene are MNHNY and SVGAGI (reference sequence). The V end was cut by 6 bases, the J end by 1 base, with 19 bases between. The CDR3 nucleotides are TGTGCCAGCAGGCAGGACGGTGCAGGGAGTTCCTACGAGCAGTACTTC. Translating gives CASRQDGAGSSYEQYF.